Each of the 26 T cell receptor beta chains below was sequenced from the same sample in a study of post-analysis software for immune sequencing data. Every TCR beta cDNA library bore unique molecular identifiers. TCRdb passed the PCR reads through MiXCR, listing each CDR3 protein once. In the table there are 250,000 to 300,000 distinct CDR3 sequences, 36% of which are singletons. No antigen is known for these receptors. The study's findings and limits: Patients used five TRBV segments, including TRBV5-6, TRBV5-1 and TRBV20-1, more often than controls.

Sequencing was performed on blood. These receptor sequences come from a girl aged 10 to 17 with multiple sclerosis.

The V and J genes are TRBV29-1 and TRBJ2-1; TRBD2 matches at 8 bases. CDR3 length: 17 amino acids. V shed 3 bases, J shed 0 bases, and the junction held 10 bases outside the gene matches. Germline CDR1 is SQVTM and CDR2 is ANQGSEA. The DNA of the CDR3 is TGCAGCGTTGAGCTCCCGGGGGGGACTAGCTCCTACAATGAGCAGTTCTTC. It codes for CSVELPGGTSSYNEQFF.

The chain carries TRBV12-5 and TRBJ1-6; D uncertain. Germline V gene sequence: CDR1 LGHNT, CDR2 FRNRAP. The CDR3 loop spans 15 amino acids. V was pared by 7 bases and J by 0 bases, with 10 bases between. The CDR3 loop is CASARTSSYNSPLHF. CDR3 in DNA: TGTGCTAGTGCCCGCACCAGCTCCTATAATTCACCCCTCCACTTT. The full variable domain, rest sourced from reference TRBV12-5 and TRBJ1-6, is DARVTQTPRHKVTEMGQEVTMRCQPILGHNTVFWYRQTMMQGLELLAYFRNRAPLDDSGMPKDRFSAEMPDATLATLKIQPSEPRDSAVYFCASARTSSYNSPLHFGNGTRLTVT.

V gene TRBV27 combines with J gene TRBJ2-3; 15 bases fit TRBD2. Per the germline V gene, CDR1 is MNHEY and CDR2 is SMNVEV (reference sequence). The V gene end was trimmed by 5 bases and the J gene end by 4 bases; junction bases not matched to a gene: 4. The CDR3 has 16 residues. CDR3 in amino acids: CASSLGLAGGSDTQYF. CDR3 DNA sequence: TGTGCCAGCAGTCTCGGACTAGCGGGGGGGTCAGATACGCAGTATTTT.

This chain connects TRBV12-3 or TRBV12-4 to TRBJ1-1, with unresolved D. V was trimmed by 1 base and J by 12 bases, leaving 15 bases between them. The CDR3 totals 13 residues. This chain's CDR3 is CASSLEAQGISFF. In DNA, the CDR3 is TGTGCCAGCAGTTTAGAGGCTCAAGGGATATCTTTCTTT.

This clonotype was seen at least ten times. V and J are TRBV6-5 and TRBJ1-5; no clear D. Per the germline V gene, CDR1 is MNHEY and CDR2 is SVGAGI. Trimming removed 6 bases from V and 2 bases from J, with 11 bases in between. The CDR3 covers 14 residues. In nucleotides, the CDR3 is TGTGCCAGCAGCTCCGGAGGTGGCAATCAGCCCCAGCATTTT. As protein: CASSSGGGNQPQHF.

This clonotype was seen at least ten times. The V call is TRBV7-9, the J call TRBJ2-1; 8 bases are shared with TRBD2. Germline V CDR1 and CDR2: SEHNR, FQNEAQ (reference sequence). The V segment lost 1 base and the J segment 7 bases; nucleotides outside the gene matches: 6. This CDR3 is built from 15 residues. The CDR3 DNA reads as TGTGCCAGCAGCTTAGGGAGCGGGAGAGAAAATGAGCAGTTCTTC. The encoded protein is CASSLGSGRENEQFF.

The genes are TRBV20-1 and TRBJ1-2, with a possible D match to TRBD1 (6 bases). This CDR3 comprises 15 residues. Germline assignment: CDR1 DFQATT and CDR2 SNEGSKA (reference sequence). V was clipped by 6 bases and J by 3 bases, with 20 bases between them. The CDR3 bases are TGCAGTGCCTCCCTAAAGGGGGGACCGCACTATGGCTACACCTTC. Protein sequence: CSASLKGGPHYGYTF.

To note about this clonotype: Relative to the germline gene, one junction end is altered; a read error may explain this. DNA of the CDR3: TGTGCCACCAGCAGAGATCCGGCGATAGCCAAAGACATTCAGTACTTC. It yields the protein CATSRDPAIAKDIQYF. This chain joins TRBV15 and TRBJ2-5; D uncertain. Judging by the DNA end, TRBJ2-4 fits better; the J call may be wrong. This CDR3 comprises 16 residues. CDR1 LNHNV and CDR2 YYDKDF come from the germline V gene (reference sequence).

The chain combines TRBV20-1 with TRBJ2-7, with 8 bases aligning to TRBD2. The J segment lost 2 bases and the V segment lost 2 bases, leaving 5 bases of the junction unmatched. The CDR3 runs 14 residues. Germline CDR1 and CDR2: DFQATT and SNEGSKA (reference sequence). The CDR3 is CSARRAGGPYEQYF. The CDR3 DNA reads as TGCAGTGCTAGACGCGCGGGGGGCCCCTACGAGCAGTACTTC.

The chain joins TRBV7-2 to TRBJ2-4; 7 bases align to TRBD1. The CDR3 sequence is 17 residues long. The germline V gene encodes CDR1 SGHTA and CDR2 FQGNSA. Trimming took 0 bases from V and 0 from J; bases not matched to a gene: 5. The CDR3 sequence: CASSLAATGLAKNIQYF. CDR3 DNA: TGTGCCAGCAGCTTAGCCGCGACAGGGTTAGCCAAAAACATTCAGTACTTC.

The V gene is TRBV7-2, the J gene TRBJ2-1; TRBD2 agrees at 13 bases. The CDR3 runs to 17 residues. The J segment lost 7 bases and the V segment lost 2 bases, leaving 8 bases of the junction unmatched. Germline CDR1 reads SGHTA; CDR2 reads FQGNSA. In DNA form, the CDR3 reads TGTGCCAGCAGCTTACGCCGAACTAGCGGGGGGGCAAATGAGCAGTTCTTC. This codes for CASSLRRTSGGANEQFF.

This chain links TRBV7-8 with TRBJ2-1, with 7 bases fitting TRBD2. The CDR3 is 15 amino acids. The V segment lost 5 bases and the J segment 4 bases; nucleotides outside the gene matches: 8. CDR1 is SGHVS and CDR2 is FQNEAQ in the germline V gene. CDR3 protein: CASSHTSATYNEQFF. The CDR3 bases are TGTGCCAGCAGCCATACTAGCGCCACATACAATGAGCAGTTCTTC.

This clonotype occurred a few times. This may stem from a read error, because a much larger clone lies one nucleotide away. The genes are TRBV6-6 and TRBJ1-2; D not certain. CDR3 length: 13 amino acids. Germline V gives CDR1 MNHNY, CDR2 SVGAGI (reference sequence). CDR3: CASSYSRVYGHTF. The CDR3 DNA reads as TGTGCCAGCAGTTACTCGCGGGTCTATGGCCACACCTTC.

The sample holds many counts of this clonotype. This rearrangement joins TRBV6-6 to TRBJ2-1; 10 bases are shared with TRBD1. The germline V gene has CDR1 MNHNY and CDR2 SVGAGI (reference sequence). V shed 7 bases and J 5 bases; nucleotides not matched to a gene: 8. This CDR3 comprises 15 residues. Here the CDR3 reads CASTPRDRGDNEQFF. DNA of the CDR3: TGTGCCAGCACCCCCCGGGACAGGGGAGACAATGAGCAGTTCTTC.

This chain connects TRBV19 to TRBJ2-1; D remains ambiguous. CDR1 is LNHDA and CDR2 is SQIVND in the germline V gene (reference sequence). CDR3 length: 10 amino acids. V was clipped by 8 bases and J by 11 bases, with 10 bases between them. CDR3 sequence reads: CASGETKQFF. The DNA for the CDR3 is TGTGCCAGTGGTGAGACGAAGCAGTTCTTC.

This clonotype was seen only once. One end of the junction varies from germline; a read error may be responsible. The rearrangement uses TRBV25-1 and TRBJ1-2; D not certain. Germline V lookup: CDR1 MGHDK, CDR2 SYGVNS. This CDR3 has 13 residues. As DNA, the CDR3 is TGTGCCGGCAGTGAAGTCGCCAACTATGGCTACACCTTC. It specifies CAGSEVANYGYTF.

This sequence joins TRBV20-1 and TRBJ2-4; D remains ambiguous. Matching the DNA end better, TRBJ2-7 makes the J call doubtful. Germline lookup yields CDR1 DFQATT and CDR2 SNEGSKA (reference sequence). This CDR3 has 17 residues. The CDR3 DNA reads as TGCAGTGCCCGACTTAATGCGGATGCTCTCTGGTCGGGCGAGCAGTACTTC. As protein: CSARLNADALWSGEQYF.

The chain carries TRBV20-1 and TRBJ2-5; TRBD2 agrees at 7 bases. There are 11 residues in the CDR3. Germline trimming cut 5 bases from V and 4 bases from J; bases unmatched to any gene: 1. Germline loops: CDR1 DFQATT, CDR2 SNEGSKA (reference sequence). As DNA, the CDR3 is TGCAGTGCTGGGGAGGGAGAGACCCAGTACTTC. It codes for CSAGEGETQYF.

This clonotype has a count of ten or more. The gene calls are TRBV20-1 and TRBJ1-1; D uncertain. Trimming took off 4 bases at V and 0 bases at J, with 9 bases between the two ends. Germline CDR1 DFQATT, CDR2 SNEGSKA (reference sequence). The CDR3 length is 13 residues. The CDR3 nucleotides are TGCAGTGCTACCCAATCCGTGAACACTGAAGCTTTCTTT. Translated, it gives CSATQSVNTEAFF.

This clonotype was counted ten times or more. The CDR3, as DNA: TGTGCCAGCAGCACCAGAGGGTCGGGGGGCGACGAGCAGTACTTC. Its protein product is CASSTRGSGGDEQYF. The chain combines TRBV12-3 or TRBV12-4 with TRBJ2-7; perhaps TRBD2 as D (7 bases). The CDR3 consists of 15 residues. Trimming removed 6 bases at V and 5 bases at J, with 20 bases between.

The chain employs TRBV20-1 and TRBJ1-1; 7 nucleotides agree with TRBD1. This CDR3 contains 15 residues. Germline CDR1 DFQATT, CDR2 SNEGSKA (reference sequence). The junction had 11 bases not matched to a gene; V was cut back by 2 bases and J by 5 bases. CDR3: CSARPYQTGRTEAFF. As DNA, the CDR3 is TGCAGTGCTAGACCCTACCAGACAGGGCGAACTGAAGCTTTCTTT.

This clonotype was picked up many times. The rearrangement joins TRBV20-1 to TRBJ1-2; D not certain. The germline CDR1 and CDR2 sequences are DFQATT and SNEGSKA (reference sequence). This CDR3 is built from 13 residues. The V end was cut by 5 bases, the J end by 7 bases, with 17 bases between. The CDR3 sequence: CSAPLVAVSGYTF. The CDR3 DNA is TGCAGTGCTCCCTTGGTAGCGGTCTCTGGCTACACCTTC.

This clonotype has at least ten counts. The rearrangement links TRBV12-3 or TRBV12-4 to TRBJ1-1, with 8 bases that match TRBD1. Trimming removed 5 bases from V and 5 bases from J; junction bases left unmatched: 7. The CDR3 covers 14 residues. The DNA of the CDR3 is TGTGCCAGCAGTCACCCACAGGGGGGAACTGAAGCTTTCTTT. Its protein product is CASSHPQGGTEAFF.

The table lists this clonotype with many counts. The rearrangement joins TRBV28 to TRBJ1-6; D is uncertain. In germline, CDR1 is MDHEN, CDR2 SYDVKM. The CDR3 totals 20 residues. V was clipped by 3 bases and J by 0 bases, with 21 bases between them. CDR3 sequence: CASSLSVPRSWSSYNSPLHF. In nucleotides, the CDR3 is TGTGCCAGCAGTTTGTCCGTTCCCCGATCCTGGAGCTCCTATAATTCACCCCTCCACTTT.

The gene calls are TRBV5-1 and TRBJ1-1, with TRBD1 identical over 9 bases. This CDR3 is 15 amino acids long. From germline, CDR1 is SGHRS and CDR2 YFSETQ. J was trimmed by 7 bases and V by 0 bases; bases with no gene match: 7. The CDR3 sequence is CASSLERTGVDEAFF. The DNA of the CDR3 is TGCGCCAGCAGCTTGGAGCGGACAGGGGTAGATGAAGCTTTCTTT.

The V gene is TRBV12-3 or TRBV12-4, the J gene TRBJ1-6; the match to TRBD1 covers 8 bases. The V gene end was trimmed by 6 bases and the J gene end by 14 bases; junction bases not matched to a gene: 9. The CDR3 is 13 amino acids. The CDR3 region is CASSWGQEESLHF. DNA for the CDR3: TGTGCCAGCAGCTGGGGACAGGAGGAATCCCTCCACTTT.